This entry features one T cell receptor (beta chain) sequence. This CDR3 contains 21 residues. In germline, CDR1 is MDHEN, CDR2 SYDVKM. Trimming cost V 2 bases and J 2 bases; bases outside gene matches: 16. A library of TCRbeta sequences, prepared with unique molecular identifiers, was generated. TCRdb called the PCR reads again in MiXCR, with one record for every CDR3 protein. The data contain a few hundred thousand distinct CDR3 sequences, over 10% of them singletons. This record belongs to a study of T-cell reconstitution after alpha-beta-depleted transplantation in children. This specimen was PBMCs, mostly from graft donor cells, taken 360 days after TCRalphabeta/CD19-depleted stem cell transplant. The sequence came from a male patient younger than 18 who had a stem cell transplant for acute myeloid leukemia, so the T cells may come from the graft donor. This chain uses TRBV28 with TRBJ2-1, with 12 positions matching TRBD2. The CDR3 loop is CASSLPLTSGSVAGTYNEQFF. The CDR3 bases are TGTGCCAGCAGTTTACCACTGACTAGCGGGAGTGTGGCGGGCACCTACAATGAGCAGTTCTTC.